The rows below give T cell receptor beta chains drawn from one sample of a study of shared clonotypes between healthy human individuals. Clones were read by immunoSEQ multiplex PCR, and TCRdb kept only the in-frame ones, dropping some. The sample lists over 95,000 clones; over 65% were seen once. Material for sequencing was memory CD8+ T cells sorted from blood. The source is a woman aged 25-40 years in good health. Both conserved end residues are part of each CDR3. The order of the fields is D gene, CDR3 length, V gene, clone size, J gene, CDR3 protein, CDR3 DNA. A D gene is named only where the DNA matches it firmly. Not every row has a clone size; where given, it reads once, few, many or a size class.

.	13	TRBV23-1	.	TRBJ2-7	CASSQSPRGEQYF	TGCGCCAGCAGTCAATCACCCCGGGGAGAGCAGTACTTC
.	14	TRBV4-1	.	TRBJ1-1	CASSQGRLNTEAFF	TGCGCCAGCAGCCAAGGACGGTTGAACACTGAAGCTTTCTTT
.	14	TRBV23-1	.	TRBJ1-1	CASNWPAMNTEAFF	TGCGCCAGCAACTGGCCTGCCATGAACACTGAAGCTTTCTTT
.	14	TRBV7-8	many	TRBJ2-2	CASSPLTSTGELFF	TGTGCCAGCAGCCCCTTAACTAGTACCGGGGAGCTGTTTTTT
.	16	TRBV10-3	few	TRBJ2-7	CAISVGVGTETYEQYF	TGTGCCATCAGTGTGGGGGTGGGGACGGAAACCTACGAGCAGTACTTC
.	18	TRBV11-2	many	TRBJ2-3	CASSLDSGTGLFTDTQYF	TGTGCCAGCAGCTTGGATTCGGGAACCGGTCTTTTCACAGATACGCAGTATTTT
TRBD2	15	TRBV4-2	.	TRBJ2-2	CASSLGTSGTGELFF	TGTGCCAGCAGCCTCGGGACTAGCGGGACCGGGGAGCTGTTTTTT
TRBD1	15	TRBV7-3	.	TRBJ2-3	CASSKGAFSTDTQYF	TGTGCCAGCAGTAAGGGGGCCTTTAGCACAGATACGCAGTATTTT
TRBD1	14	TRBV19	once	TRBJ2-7	CASHLEGTVDEQYF	TGTGCCAGCCACCTCGAGGGGACAGTCGATGAGCAGTACTTC
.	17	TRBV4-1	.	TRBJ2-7	CASSQDLKRLSSYEQYF	TGCGCCAGCAGCCAAGATCTTAAGCGGCTAAGCTCCTACGAGCAGTACTTC
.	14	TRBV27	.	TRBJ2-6	CASRDSSGANVLTF	TGTGCCAGCAGAGACAGCTCTGGGGCCAACGTCCTGACTTTC
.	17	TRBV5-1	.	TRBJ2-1	CASSLAAASGHYNEQFF	TGCGCCAGCAGCTTGGCTGCGGCCAGCGGGCACTACAATGAGCAGTTCTTC
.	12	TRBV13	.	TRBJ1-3	CASSFSGNTIYF	TGTGCCAGCAGCTTTTCCGGAAACACCATATATTTT
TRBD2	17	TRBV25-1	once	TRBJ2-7	CASSESPNSGISYEQYF	TGTGCCAGCAGTGAATCCCCAAATAGCGGGATCTCATACGAGCAGTACTTC
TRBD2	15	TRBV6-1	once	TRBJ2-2	CASSWSGKATGELFF	TGTGCCAGCAGTTGGAGCGGGAAGGCGACCGGGGAGCTGTTTTTT
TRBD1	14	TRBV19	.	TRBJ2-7	CASSPGQGFYEQYF	TGTGCCAGTAGTCCGGGACAGGGGTTCTACGAGCAGTACTTC
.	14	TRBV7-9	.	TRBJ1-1	CASKNIWVNTEAFF	TGTGCCAGCAAAAATATATGGGTGAACACTGAAGCTTTCTTT
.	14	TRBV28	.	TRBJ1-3	CASSLSGYGNTIYF	TGTGCCAGCAGTTTATCCGGGTATGGAAACACCATATATTTT
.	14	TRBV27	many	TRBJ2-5	CASRSWSGEETQYF	TGTGCCAGCAGATCCTGGTCGGGGGAAGAGACCCAGTACTTC
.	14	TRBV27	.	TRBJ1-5	CASSPLGGNQPQHF	TGTGCCAGCAGCCCCTTGGGAGGGAATCAGCCCCAGCATTTT
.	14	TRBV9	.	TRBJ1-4	CASSLGGTNEKLFF	TGTGCCAGCAGCCTAGGGGGGACTAATGAAAAACTGTTTTTT
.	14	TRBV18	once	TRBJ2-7	CASSPASVGYEQYF	TGTGCCAGCTCACCGGCCTCCGTCGGGTACGAGCAGTACTTC
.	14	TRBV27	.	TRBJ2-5	CASSTRVAQETQYF	TGTGCCAGCAGTACCAGAGTAGCCCAAGAGACCCAGTACTTC
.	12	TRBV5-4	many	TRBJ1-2	CASSLGHYGYTF	TGTGCCAGCAGCTTGGGACACTATGGCTACACCTTC
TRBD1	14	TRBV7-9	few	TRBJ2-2	CASRPGQGVGELFF	TGTGCCAGCAGACCGGGACAGGGGGTCGGGGAGCTGTTTTTT
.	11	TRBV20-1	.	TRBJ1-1	CSASRGLLGGF	TGCAGTGCTAGTCGGGGGTTGTTGGGAGGATTT
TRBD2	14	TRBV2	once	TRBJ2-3	CASRKGLDTDTQYF	TGTGCCAGCCGTAAGGGACTAGACACAGATACGCAGTATTTT
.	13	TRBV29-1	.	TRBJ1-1	CSVEGQVNTEAFF	TGCAGCGTTGAAGGGCAGGTAAACACTGAAGCTTTCTTT
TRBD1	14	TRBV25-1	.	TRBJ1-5	CASSDGQGTQPQHF	TGTGCCAGCAGCGATGGACAGGGGACCCAGCCCCAGCATTTT
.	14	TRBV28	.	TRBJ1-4	CAVIGGATNEKLFF	TGTGCCGTGATCGGGGGTGCAACTAATGAAAAACTGTTTTTT
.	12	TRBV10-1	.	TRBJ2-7	CASSSREAEQYF	TGCGCCAGCAGCTCAAGGGAAGCCGAGCAGTACTTC
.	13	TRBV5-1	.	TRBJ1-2	CASSLEGDYGYTF	TGCGCCAGCAGCTTGGAGGGGGATTATGGCTACACCTTC
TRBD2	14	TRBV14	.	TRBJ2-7	CASSHGTSGYEQYF	TGTGCCAGCAGCCACGGGACTAGCGGCTACGAGCAGTACTTC
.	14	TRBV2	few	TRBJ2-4	CASKMEIAKNIQYF	TGTGCCAGCAAAATGGAAATAGCCAAAAACATTCAGTACTTC
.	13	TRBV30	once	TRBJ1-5	CAWSPGPNQPQHF	TGTGCCTGGAGCCCGGGGCCAAATCAGCCCCAGCATTTT
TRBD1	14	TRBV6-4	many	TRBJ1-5	CASSAGTGGQPQHF	TGTGCCAGCAGTGCCGGGACAGGGGGTCAGCCCCAGCATTTT
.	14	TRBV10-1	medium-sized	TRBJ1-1	CASSSTDEGTEAFF	TGCGCCAGCAGTTCGACAGACGAGGGGACTGAAGCTTTCTTT
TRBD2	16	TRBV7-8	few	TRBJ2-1	CASSLVSGGIYNEQFF	TGTGCCAGCAGCTTAGTTAGCGGGGGAATCTACAATGAGCAGTTCTTC
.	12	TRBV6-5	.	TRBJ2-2	CASSYGPGELFF	TGTGCCAGCAGTTACGGGCCCGGGGAGCTGTTTTTT
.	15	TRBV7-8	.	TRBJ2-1	CASTLDQTAYNEQFF	TGTGCCAGCACCCTAGACCAAACTGCCTACAATGAGCAGTTCTTC
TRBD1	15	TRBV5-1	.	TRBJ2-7	CASSPSRGQGYEQYF	TGCGCCAGCAGCCCGAGCAGGGGGCAAGGTTACGAGCAGTACTTC
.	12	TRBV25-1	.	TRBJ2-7	CASSEGPYEQYF	TGTGCCAGCAGTGAGGGTCCGTACGAGCAGTACTTC